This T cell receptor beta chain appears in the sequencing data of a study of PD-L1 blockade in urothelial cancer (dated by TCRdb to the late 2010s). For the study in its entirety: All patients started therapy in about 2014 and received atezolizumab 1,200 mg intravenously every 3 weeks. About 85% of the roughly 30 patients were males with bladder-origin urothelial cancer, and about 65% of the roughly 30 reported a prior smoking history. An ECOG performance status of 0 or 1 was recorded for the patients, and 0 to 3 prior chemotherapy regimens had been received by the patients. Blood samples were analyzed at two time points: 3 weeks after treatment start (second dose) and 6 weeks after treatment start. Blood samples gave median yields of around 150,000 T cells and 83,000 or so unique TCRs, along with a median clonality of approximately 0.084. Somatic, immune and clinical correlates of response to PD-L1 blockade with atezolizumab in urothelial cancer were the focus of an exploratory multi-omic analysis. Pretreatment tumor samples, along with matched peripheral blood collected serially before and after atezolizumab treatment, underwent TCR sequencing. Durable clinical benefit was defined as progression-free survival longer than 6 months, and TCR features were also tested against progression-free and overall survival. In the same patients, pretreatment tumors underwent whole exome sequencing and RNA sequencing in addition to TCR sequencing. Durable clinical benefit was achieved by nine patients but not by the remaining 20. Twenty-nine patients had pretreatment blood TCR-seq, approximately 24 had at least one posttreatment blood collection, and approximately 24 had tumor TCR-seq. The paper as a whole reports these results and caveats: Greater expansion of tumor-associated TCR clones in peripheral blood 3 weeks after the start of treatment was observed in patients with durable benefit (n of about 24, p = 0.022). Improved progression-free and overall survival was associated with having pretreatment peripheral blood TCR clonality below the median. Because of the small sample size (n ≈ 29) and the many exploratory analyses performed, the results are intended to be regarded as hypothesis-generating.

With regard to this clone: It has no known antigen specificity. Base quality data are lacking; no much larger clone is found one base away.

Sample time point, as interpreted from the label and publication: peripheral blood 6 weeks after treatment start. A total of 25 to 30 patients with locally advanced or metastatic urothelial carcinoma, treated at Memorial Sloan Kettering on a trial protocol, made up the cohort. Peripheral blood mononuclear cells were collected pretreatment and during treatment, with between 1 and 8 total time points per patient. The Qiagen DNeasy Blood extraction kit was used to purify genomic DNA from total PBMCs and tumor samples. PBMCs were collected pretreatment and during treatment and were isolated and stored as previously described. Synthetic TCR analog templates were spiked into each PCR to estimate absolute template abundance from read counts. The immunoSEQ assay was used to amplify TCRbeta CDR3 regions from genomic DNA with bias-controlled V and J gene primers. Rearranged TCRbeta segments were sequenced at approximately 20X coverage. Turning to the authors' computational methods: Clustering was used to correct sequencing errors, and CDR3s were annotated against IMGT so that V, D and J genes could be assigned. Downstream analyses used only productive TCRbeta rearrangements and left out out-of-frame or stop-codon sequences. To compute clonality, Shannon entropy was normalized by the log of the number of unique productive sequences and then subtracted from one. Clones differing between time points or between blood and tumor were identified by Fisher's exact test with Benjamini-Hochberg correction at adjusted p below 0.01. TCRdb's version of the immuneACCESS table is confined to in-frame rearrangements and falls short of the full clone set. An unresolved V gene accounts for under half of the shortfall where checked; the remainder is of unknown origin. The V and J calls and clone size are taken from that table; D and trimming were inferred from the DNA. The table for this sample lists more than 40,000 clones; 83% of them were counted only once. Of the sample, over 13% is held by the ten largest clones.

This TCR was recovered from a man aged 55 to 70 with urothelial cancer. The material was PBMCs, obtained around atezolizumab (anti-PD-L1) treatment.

The DNA sequence is as follows: TGTGCCAGCAGCCAAGAGTGGGGAGAGGATGAAAAACTGTTTTTT. This codes for CASSQEWGEDEKLFF. The chain is encoded by TRBV14 joined to TRBJ1-4, with no confidently assigned D gene. The CDR3 holds 15 amino acids from the cysteine to the phenylalanine. The CDR3 DNA has 45 bases and is translated from base 1. Deletion took 0 bases off V and 6 bases off J, with a span of 11 bases between the germline ends. Looking up the germline V gene yields CDR1 SGHDN and CDR2 FVKESK.